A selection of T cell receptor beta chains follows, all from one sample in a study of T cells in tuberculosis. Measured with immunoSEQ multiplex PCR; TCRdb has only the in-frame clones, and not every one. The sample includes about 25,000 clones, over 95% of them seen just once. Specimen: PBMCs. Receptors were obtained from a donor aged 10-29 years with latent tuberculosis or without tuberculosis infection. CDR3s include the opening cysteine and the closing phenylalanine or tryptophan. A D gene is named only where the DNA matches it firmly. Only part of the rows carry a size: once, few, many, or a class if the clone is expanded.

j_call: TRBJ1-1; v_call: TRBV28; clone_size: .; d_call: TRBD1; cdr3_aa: CASSPPSYRGNTEAFF; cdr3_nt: TGTGCCAGCAGTCCTCCCTCTTACAGGGGGAACACTGAAGCTTTCTTT
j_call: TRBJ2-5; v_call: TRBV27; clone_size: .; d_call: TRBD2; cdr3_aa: CASTTLGGETQYF; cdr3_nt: TGTGCCAGCACCACCCTGGGAGGGGAGACCCAGTACTTC
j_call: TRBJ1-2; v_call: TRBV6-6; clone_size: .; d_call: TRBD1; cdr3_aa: CASSYSGQAYGYTF; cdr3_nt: TGTGCCAGCAGTTACTCGGGACAGGCCTATGGCTACACCTTC
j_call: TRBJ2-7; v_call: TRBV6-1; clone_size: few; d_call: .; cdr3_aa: CASSEALYNQRAEQYF; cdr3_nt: TGTGCCAGCAGTGAAGCTCTTTATAATCAGAGGGCCGAGCAGTACTTC
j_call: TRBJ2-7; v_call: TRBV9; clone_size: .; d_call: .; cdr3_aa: CASSPSVGGGSEQYF; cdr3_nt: TGTGCCAGCAGCCCGTCGGTCGGGGGCGGGAGTGAGCAGTACTTC
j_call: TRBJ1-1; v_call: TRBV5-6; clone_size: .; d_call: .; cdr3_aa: CASSLTWSGVNTEAFF; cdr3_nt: TGTGCCAGCAGCTTAACGTGGTCAGGGGTGAACACTGAAGCTTTCTTT
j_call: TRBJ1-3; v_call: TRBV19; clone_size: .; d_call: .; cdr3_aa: CASSNRALPSGNTIYF; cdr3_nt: TGTGCCAGTAGTAACAGGGCACTACCCTCTGGAAACACCATATATTTT
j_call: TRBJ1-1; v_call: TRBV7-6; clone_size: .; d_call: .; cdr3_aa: CASSLGGGTEAFF; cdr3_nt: TGTGCCAGCAGCTTAGGGGGGGGCACTGAAGCTTTCTTT
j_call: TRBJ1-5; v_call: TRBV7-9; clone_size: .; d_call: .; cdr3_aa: CASSLSNQPQHF; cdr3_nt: TGTGCCAGCAGTCTTAGCAATCAGCCCCAGCATTTT
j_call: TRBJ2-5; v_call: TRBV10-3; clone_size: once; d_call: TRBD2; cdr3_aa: CAIREEGQETQYF; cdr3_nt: TGTGCCATCCGGGAGGAGGGGCAAGAGACCCAGTACTTC
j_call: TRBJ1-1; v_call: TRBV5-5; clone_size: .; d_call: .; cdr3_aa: CASSLPGGIRTFF; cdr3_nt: TGTGCCAGCAGCCTCCCTGGGGGGATTCGAACTTTCTTT
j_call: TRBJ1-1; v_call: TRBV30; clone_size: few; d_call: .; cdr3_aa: CAWTLNTEAFF; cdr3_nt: TGTGCCTGGACTTTGAACACTGAAGCTTTCTTT
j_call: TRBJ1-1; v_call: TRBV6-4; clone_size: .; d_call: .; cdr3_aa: CASSSQENTEAFF; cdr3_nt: TGTGCCAGCAGTTCACAGGAGAACACTGAAGCTTTCTTT
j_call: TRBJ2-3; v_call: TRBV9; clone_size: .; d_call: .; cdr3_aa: CASSLTTEVDTQYF; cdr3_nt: TGTGCCAGCAGCCTAACCACGGAGGTGGATACGCAGTATTTT
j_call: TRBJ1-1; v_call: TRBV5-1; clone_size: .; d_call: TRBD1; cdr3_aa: CASRPGTGLTEAFF; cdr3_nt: TGCGCCAGCAGGCCCGGGACAGGGCTCACTGAAGCTTTCTTT
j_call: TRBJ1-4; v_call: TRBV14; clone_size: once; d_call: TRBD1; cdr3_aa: CASRQTGAGEKLFF; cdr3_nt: TGTGCCAGCCGTCAGACAGGGGCAGGTGAAAAACTGTTTTTT
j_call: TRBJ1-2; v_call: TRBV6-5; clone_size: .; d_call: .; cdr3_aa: CASTRGDGYTF; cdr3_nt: TGTGCCAGCACCCGGGGAGACGGCTACACCTTC
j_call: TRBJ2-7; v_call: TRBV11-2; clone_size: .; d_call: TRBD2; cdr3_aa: CASSLDASGPYEQYF; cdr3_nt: TGTGCCAGCAGCTTAGATGCTAGCGGTCCCTACGAGCAGTACTTC
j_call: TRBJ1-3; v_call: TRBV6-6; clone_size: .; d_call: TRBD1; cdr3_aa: CASSGLDRAGNTIYF; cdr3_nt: TGTGCCAGCAGTGGACTCGACAGGGCTGGAAACACCATATATTTT
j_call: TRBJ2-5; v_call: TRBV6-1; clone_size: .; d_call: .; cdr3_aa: CASSETGFGETQYF; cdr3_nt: TGTGCCAGCAGTGAAACAGGGTTCGGAGAGACCCAGTACTTC
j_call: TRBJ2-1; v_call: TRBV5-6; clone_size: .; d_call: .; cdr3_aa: CASSSGGGLYNEQFF; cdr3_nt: TGTGCCAGCAGCTCGGGCGGGGGCCTCTACAATGAGCAGTTCTTC
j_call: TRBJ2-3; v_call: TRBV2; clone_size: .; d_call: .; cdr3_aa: CASTPAGVGDTQYF; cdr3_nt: TGTGCCAGCACTCCGGCAGGGGTCGGAGATACGCAGTATTTT
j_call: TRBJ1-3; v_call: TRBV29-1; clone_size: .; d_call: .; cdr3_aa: CSVEDRAVPPHSGNTIYF; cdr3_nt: TGCAGCGTTGAAGATCGTGCAGTACCACCTCACTCTGGAAACACCATATATTTT
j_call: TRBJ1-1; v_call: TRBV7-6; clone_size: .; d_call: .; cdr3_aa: CASSLEWGAEAFF; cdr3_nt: TGTGCCAGCAGCTTAGAATGGGGGGCTGAAGCTTTCTTT
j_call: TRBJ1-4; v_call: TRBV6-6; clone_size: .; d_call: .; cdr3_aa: CASSLQAFNEKLFF; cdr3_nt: TGTGCCAGCAGTCTGCAAGCGTTTAATGAAAAACTGTTTTTT
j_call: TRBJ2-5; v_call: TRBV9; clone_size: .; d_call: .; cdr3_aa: CASSVAPVGETQYF; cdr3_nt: TGTGCCAGCAGCGTAGCCCCGGTTGGAGAGACCCAGTACTTC
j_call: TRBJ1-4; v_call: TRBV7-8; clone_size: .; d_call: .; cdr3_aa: CASARQSLQHEKLFF; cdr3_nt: TGTGCCAGCGCCCGACAGAGCCTACAGCATGAAAAACTGTTTTTT
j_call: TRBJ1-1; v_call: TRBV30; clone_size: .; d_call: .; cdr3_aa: CASMQGSTEAFF; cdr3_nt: TGTGCCTCGATGCAGGGTAGCACTGAAGCTTTCTTT
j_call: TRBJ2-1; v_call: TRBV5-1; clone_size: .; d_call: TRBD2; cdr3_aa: CASSTIAGGNNEQFF; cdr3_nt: TGCGCCAGCAGCACTATAGCGGGGGGGAACAATGAGCAGTTCTTC
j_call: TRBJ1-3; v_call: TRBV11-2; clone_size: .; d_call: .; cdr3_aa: CASSRGGDSGNTIYF; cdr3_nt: TGTGCCAGCAGCAGAGGCGGCGACTCTGGAAACACCATATATTTT
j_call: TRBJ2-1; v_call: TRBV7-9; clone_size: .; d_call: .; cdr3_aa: CASYATSSPLQFF; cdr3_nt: TGTGCCAGCTACGCTACGTCGTCCCCTCTGCAGTTCTTC
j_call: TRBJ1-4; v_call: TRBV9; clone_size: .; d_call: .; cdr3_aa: CASSVLPGGTNEKLFF; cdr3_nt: TGTGCCAGCAGCGTACTCCCGGGGGGCACTAATGAAAAACTGTTTTTT